These 31 T cell receptor beta chains were all obtained from the same sample, sequenced in a study of CD8 T cells in acute hepatitis C reinfection. Time point noted: naive CD8 control sorted from an acute-time-point sample. Libraries were prepared by immunoSEQ multiplex PCR; TCRdb keeps only in-frame clonotypes and omits some of them. The sample records approximately 41,000 clones, around 87% being singletons. Specimen: naive CD8+ T cells from PBMCs. The receptors were sampled from a man aged 25 to 45 with chronic hepatitis C.

The V call is TRBV6-5, the J call TRBJ2-1, with D possibly matching TRBD2 (5 bases). Germline V gene sequence: CDR1 MNHEY, CDR2 SVGAGI. V shed 0 bases and J shed 0 bases, with 6 bases lying between them. This CDR3 is 15 amino acids long. In DNA form, the CDR3 reads TGTGCCAGCAGTTACTCGGGGAGCTCCTACAATGAGCAGTTCTTC. It codes for CASSYSGSSYNEQFF.

J is TRBJ2-3 and V is TRBV29-1; weak D call: TRBD2 (5 bases). The CDR3 totals 12 residues. Looked up from germline, CDR1 is SQVTM and CDR2 is ANQGSEA. V was pared by 3 bases and J by 5 bases, with 9 bases between. The CDR3 is CSVDLGLDTQYF. CDR3 nucleotides: TGCAGCGTTGATCTCGGACTAGATACGCAGTATTTT.

The chain is built from TRBV14 and TRBJ1-6, with unresolved D. The CDR3 length is 15 residues. Trimming shortened V by 4 bases and J by 10 bases, and 17 bases separated the two germline ends. In germline, CDR1 is SGHDN, CDR2 FVKESK. CDR3 region: CASSLQANPQSPLHF. The CDR3 DNA reads as TGTGCCAGCAGCCTACAAGCGAATCCGCAGTCACCCCTCCACTTT.

The DNA for the CDR3 is TGTGCCAGCAGCGACGGGGGAGGAAGGCGGAATGAGCAGTTCTTC. It translates to CASSDGGGRRNEQFF. The chain couples TRBV9 to TRBJ2-1; possible D gene TRBD2, 6 bases. The CDR3 is 15 amino acids. V lost 3 bases and J lost 7, with 17 bases in between. Germline V gene lookup returns CDR1 SGDLS and CDR2 YYNGEE.

This clone was counted once. This chain connects TRBV4-3 to TRBJ1-4; the match to TRBD1 covers 7 bases. The ends lost 1 base at V and 2 bases at J; junction bases unmatched: 1. The CDR3 is 15 amino acids. CDR1 and CDR2 from the germline V gene are LGHNA and YSLEER. CDR3 in DNA: TGCGCCAGCAGCCAAGCGACAGGGACTAATGAAAAACTGTTTTTT. Amino acids: CASSQATGTNEKLFF.

V is TRBV6-5 and J is TRBJ2-1, with TRBD1 as a possible D gene (6 bases). CDR1 MNHEY and CDR2 SVGAGI come from the germline V gene. V was shortened by 2 bases and J by 6 bases, with 8 bases between the two germline ends. The CDR3 has 13 residues. In DNA, the CDR3 is TGTGCCAGCAGTTACGGGGGCCCCAATGAGCAGTTCTTC. Translated, it gives CASSYGGPNEQFF.

This clone appeared a few times. V usage is TRBV11-2 and J usage is TRBJ1-1; D not resolved. Trimming took 5 bases from V and 1 from J, leaving 14 bases between them. Germline values: CDR1 SGHAT, CDR2 FQNNGV. The CDR3 sequence is 15 residues long. The CDR3 coding sequence is TGTGCCAGCAGCAGGTCGTCCCACCCGAACACTGAAGCTTTCTTT. Its protein product is CASSRSSHPNTEAFF.

This clone was detected only once. This chain connects TRBV7-8 to TRBJ2-7; maybe TRBD2 (7 bases). Deletions cut 0 bases from V and 3 bases from J, with 9 bases between. From germline, CDR1 is SGHVS and CDR2 FQNEAQ. This CDR3 has 14 residues. The CDR3 loop reads CASSLAGGGYEQYF. As DNA, the CDR3 is TGTGCCAGCAGCTTAGCAGGGGGGGGCTACGAGCAGTACTTC.

The V and J genes are TRBV5-6 and TRBJ2-7; D might be TRBD1 or TRBD2, each matching 5 bases. CDR1 is SGHDT, CDR2 YYEEEE, per germline. Trimming left V 1 base short and J 1 base short, with 15 bases between. The CDR3 runs to 16 residues. CDR3 in amino acids: CASSLMVGTASYEQYF. The CDR3 DNA follows: TGTGCCAGCAGCTTGATGGTCGGGACCGCGTCCTACGAGCAGTACTTC.

J is TRBJ2-2 and V is TRBV7-9; D gene ambiguous. Germline CDR1 and CDR2: SEHNR and FQNEAQ (reference sequence). V was cut by 7 bases and J by 3 bases, with 9 bases left in between. The CDR3 sequence is 13 residues long. Written as DNA, the CDR3 is TGTGCCAGCAATGGAGTTCACACCGGGGAGCTGTTTTTT. It codes for CASNGVHTGELFF.

The chain carries TRBV6-5 and TRBJ2-7; TRBD2 matches 7 bases. The germline V gene has CDR1 MNHEY and CDR2 SVGAGI. Germline trimming cut 4 bases from V and 1 base from J; bases unmatched to any gene: 10. The CDR3 has 16 amino acids. CDR3: CASSFRGWEGSYEQYF. CDR3 coding DNA: TGTGCCAGCAGTTTCCGTGGTTGGGAGGGATCCTACGAGCAGTACTTC.

The chain has TRBV4-1 and TRBJ1-1, with D maybe TRBD1 (6 bases). V lost 4 bases and J 7 bases, leaving 25 bases between the germline ends. The CDR3 runs to 17 residues. From germline, CDR1 is MGHRA and CDR2 YSYEKL. The CDR3 here is CASSPSGTLETGGEAFF. As DNA, the CDR3 is TGCGCCAGCAGCCCAAGTGGGACACTCGAAACCGGAGGTGAAGCTTTCTTT.

This clone was recorded once. The gene calls are TRBV27 and TRBJ1-1; a possible D gene is TRBD1 (6 bases). Germline lookup yields CDR1 MNHEY and CDR2 SMNVEV (reference sequence). V shed 3 bases and J shed 5 bases, with 13 bases lying between them. The CDR3 loop spans 14 amino acids. The CDR3 nucleotides are TGTGCCAGCAGTTTTGAACCAGGGGATACTGAAGCTTTCTTT. This encodes CASSFEPGDTEAFF.

The chain carries TRBV18 and TRBJ2-5, with D perhaps matching TRBD2 (5 bases). Germline V lookup: CDR1 KGHSH, CDR2 LQKENI. The V end lost 6 bases, the J end lost 4 bases, and 12 bases lay between the germline ends. This CDR3 contains 13 residues. The DNA of the CDR3 is TGTGCCAGCTCCCTCCGGACTCGAGAGACCCAGTACTTC. Translated, it gives CASSLRTRETQYF.

The J gene is TRBJ2-7, the V gene TRBV6-5; 8 nucleotides align to TRBD2. Germline values: CDR1 MNHEY, CDR2 SVGAGI. Trimming removed 9 bases from V and 3 bases from J; junction bases left unmatched: 7. This CDR3 is 13 amino acids long. As DNA, the CDR3 is TGTGCCAGTACAGCGGGAGACCTCTACGAGCAGTACTTC. Translating gives CASTAGDLYEQYF.

The chain uses TRBV28 and TRBJ2-1; D unclear. Trimming shortened V by 5 bases and J by 4 bases, and 3 bases separated the two germline ends. The CDR3 is 11 amino acids. The germline V gene has CDR1 MDHEN and CDR2 SYDVKM. The CDR3 here is CASSTYNEQFF. In DNA, the CDR3 is TGTGCCAGCAGTACATACAATGAGCAGTTCTTC.

The rearrangement links TRBV13 to TRBJ2-1; 11 nucleotides match TRBD2. Trimming at V came to 4 bases and at J to 8 bases, leaving 19 bases not matched to a gene. The CDR3 consists of 19 residues. The germline gives CDR1 PRHDT, CDR2 FYEKMQ (reference sequence). This chain's CDR3 is CASSSGVAGGPLSQDEQFF. The CDR3 nucleotides read TGTGCCAGCAGCTCCGGAGTAGCGGGGGGGCCCCTCTCACAGGATGAGCAGTTCTTC.

This chain links TRBV6-5 with TRBJ1-3; D not resolved. CDR1 and CDR2 from the germline V gene are MNHEY and SVGAGI. V was shortened by 0 bases and J by 2 bases, with 8 bases between the two germline ends. There are 15 residues in the CDR3. In nucleotides, the CDR3 is TGTGCCAGCAGTTACTCGAGCGGGACTGGAAACACCATATATTTT. It encodes CASSYSSGTGNTIYF.

The rearrangement links TRBV9 to TRBJ2-7; 7 positions match TRBD1. With 3 bases clipped from V and 3 bases from J, the junction kept 6 bases outside the gene matches. Per germline, CDR1 SGDLS and CDR2 YYNGEE. The CDR3 spans 14 residues. CDR3: CASSEGGQYYEQYF. In DNA form, the CDR3 reads TGTGCCAGCAGCGAAGGGGGACAGTACTACGAGCAGTACTTC.

This chain joins TRBV27 and TRBJ1-1; 7 bases are a match to TRBD1. After removal of 6 bases from V and 6 bases from J, the junction contained 10 bases not matched to a gene. The germline CDR1 and CDR2 sequences are MNHEY and SMNVEV (reference sequence). The CDR3 covers 14 residues. This CDR3 reads CASSDLTGIAEAFF. The CDR3 nucleotides read TGTGCCAGCAGCGACTTGACAGGGATCGCTGAAGCTTTCTTT.

The chain links TRBV4-1 to TRBJ2-3, with 9 nucleotides matching TRBD2. The CDR3 is 15 amino acids. Germline-derived CDR1 and CDR2 are MGHRA and YSYEKL. The J segment lost 2 bases and the V segment lost 3 bases, leaving 3 bases of the junction unmatched. DNA for the CDR3: TGCGCCAGCAGCCACATAGCGGGAGACACAGATACGCAGTATTTT. Encoded protein: CASSHIAGDTDTQYF.

The rearrangement uses TRBV12-5 and TRBJ2-3, with D unresolved. CDR3 size: 13 residues. V shed 7 bases and J shed 5 bases, with 13 bases lying between them. Germline CDR1 and CDR2: LGHNT and FRNRAP. Written as DNA, the CDR3 is TGTGCTAGTGCCCTTCACCCGGTAGATACGCAGTATTTT. Its translation is CASALHPVDTQYF.

This clone has just one count. The chain links TRBV6-6 to TRBJ1-2; D unresolved. This CDR3 region has 13 residues. The germline CDR1 and CDR2 sequences are MNHNY and SVGAGI (reference sequence). V lost 5 bases to trimming and J lost 6 bases, with 13 bases between them. As DNA, the CDR3 is TGTGCCAGCAGTGACTTGGGCGGGGATGGCTACACCTTC. Translated: CASSDLGGDGYTF.

The V and J genes are TRBV29-1 and TRBJ2-1, with TRBD2 identical over 7 bases. Germline CDR1 and CDR2: SQVTM and ANQGSEA. J lost 2 bases, V lost 6 bases, and 22 bases had no gene match. The CDR3 totals 19 residues. As DNA, the CDR3 is TGCAGCGTGAAAAACCCTGTGGTGGGCAGGGAGGGAACCTACAATGAGCAGTTCTTC. This gives the protein CSVKNPVVGREGTYNEQFF.

The J gene is TRBJ2-1, the V gene TRBV5-4; unclear D gene. Per the germline V gene, CDR1 is SGHNT and CDR2 is YYREEE (reference sequence). The CDR3 contains 13 residues. Trimming took off 7 bases at V and 0 bases at J, with 8 bases between the two ends. CDR3 in amino acids: CASRDSSYNEQFF. The DNA of the CDR3 is TGTGCCAGCCGCGACTCCTCCTACAATGAGCAGTTCTTC.

Only one count was recorded for this clone. The chain has TRBV7-9 and TRBJ2-3; D gene ambiguous. Trimming removed 5 bases from V and 3 bases from J, with 6 bases in between. This CDR3 is 12 amino acids long. Per germline, CDR1 SEHNR and CDR2 FQNEAQ (reference sequence). CDR3 nucleotides: TGTGCCAGCAGCATAACTACAGATACGCAGTATTTT. Translated: CASSITTDTQYF. Full variable domain (missing parts from reference TRBV7-9 and TRBJ2-3): DTGVSQNPRHKITKRGQNVTFRCDPISEHNRLYWYRQTLGQGPEFLTYFQNEAQLEKSRLLSDRFSAERPKGSFSTLEIQRTEQGDSAMYLCASSITTDTQYFGPGTRLTVL.

The V and J genes are TRBV5-1 and TRBJ2-1, with unresolved D. The CDR3 spans 13 residues. Germline V CDR1 and CDR2: SGHRS, YFSETQ. V lost 6 bases to trimming and J lost 9 bases, with 16 bases between them. The CDR3 loop is CASTLWRSGEQFF. CDR3 DNA: TGCGCCAGCACCCTATGGCGTTCCGGTGAGCAGTTCTTC.

The chain employs TRBV2 and TRBJ2-1; D remains ambiguous. Trimming shortened V by 8 bases and J by 5 bases, and 4 bases separated the two germline ends. The CDR3 contains 10 residues. The germline gives CDR1 SNHLY, CDR2 FYNNEI. Here the CDR3 DNA reads TGTGCCAGCGGTAACAATGAGCAGTTCTTC. This codes for CASGNNEQFF. The entire variable domain, with the rest obtained from reference TRBV2 and TRBJ2-1, is as follows: EPEVTQTPSHQVTQMGQEVILRCVPISNHLYFYWYRQILGQKVEFLVSFYNNEISEKSEIFDDQFSVERPDGSNFTLKIRSTKLEDSAMYFCASGNNEQFFGPGTRLTVL.

The gene calls are TRBV29-1 and TRBJ2-7; no reliable D call. V gave up 4 bases and J gave up 2 bases, with 12 bases separating them. The CDR3 is made up of 13 amino acids. From germline, CDR1 is SQVTM and CDR2 ANQGSEA. DNA of the CDR3: TGCAGCGTTGTGGAACAAATGACCTACGAGCAGTACTTC. It yields the protein CSVVEQMTYEQYF.

The CDR3 loop is CASSQRTKGAYQPQHF. DNA of the CDR3: TGTGCCAGCAGCCAGCGGACCAAAGGTGCATACCAGCCCCAGCATTTT. The chain combines TRBV13 with TRBJ1-5; D not certain. This CDR3 comprises 16 residues. The germline V gene has CDR1 PRHDT and CDR2 FYEKMQ (reference sequence). V lost 5 bases and J 7 bases, leaving 21 bases between the germline ends.

V usage is TRBV6-5 and J usage is TRBJ2-5; 8 bases match TRBD1. The V gene's germline CDR1 is MNHEY and CDR2 SVGAGI. Losses at the gene ends were 4 bases for V and 5 bases for J; bases not matched to a gene: 12. The CDR3 is made up of 16 amino acids. The CDR3 DNA reads TGTGCCAGCAGTTCTCATGGACAGGGTCAATGGGAGACCCAGTACTTC. Translation: CASSSHGQGQWETQYF.